What follows are 20 T cell receptor beta chains derived from one specimen sequenced in a study of radiotherapy plus CTLA-4 blockade in lung cancer. Sequencing was performed with immunoSEQ multiplex PCR; in TCRdb, only in-frame clones are kept and a portion is missing. The table records around 82,000 clones, 70% to 90% of them present only once. The sample was peripheral blood, taken from a patient treated with radiotherapy plus ipilimumab. These receptors originate from a human donor with non-small cell lung cancer that progressed on radiotherapy plus ipilimumab.

The chain recombines TRBV27 with TRBJ1-2, with 7 bases lining up with TRBD1. V shed 6 bases, J shed 0 bases, and the junction held 10 bases outside the gene matches. In germline, CDR1 is MNHEY, CDR2 SMNVEV (reference sequence). CDR3 length: 16 residues. For the CDR3, the DNA is TGTGCCAGCAGGAGGACAGGAATACTGACTAACTATGGCTACACCTTC. It yields the protein CASRRTGILTNYGYTF.

The V and J genes are TRBV7-9 and TRBJ2-7; D uncertain. CDR1 is SEHNR, CDR2 FQNEAQ, per germline (reference sequence). This CDR3 spans 14 amino acids. Trimming removed 1 base from V and 1 base from J, with 8 bases in between. CDR3 in DNA: TGTGCCAGCAGCTTAGAGGTCGGTTCCTACGAGCAGTACTTC. Its protein product is CASSLEVGSYEQYF.

The rearrangement links TRBV5-1 to TRBJ1-2; D is unresolved. Germline V gene data show CDR1 as SGHRS and CDR2 as YFSETQ. V lost 0 bases and J lost 7, with 10 bases in between. There are 13 residues in the CDR3. The CDR3 protein is CASSLDGEGGYTF. CDR3 nucleotide sequence: TGCGCCAGCAGCTTGGACGGCGAAGGTGGCTACACCTTC.

The genes are TRBV7-8 and TRBJ1-5; no clear D gene. Germline V gives CDR1 SGHVS, CDR2 FQNEAQ. This CDR3 has 15 amino acids. V was clipped by 6 bases and J by 6 bases, with 18 bases between them. The CDR3 DNA reads as TGTGCCAGCAGTATAGTTAACGGGCGGGGTCAGCCCCAGCATTTT. Its protein product is CASSIVNGRGQPQHF.

V and J are TRBV20-1 and TRBJ2-1; D is ambiguous. Looked up from germline, CDR1 is DFQATT and CDR2 is SNEGSKA (reference sequence). The CDR3 has 10 residues. CDR3 region: CSVLVGEQFF. The CDR3 nucleotides read TGCAGCGTTCTAGTCGGTGAGCAGTTCTTC.

V usage is TRBV5-1 and J usage is TRBJ2-1; D might be TRBD2 (7 bases). The CDR3 loop spans 16 amino acids. Trimming removed 0 bases at V and 7 bases at J, with 17 bases between. The germline gives CDR1 SGHRS, CDR2 YFSETQ. CDR3: CASSLASGGAVNEQFF. The DNA of the CDR3 is TGCGCCAGCAGCTTGGCCAGTGGGGGGGCCGTGAATGAGCAGTTCTTC.

This sequence joins TRBV2 and TRBJ1-5; D unclear. Germline V gene data show CDR1 as SNHLY and CDR2 as FYNNEI. The V end lost 1 base, the J end lost 6 bases, and 10 bases lay between the germline ends. CDR3 size: 14 residues. The CDR3 coding sequence is TGTGCCAGCAGTGAAGGGAGAGATGGTCAGCCCCAGCATTTT. This translates into CASSEGRDGQPQHF.

J is TRBJ1-1 and V is TRBV10-3; no definite D call. With 3 bases removed from V and 3 bases from J, the gap between germline ends came to 8 bases. Germline V gene sequence: CDR1 ENHRY, CDR2 SYGVKD. The CDR3 loop spans 13 amino acids. The CDR3 loop reads CAISEGRDTEAFF. DNA for the CDR3: TGTGCCATCAGTGAAGGAAGAGACACTGAAGCTTTCTTT.

This chain links TRBV6-6 with TRBJ2-3, with D tentatively TRBD1 or TRBD2 (5 bases each). This CDR3 contains 16 residues. Germline values: CDR1 MNHNY, CDR2 SVGAGI (reference sequence). Between the trimmed V and J ends, which lost 5 bases and 3 bases, there was a span of 18 bases. The CDR3 is CASSTLGTYRTDTQYF. The CDR3 DNA sequence: TGTGCCAGCAGTACCTTAGGGACCTATAGGACAGATACGCAGTATTTT.

This chain joins TRBV18 and TRBJ1-1; no clear D gene. Germline V gene sequence: CDR1 KGHSH, CDR2 LQKENI. Trimming shortened V by 3 bases and J by 1 base, and 6 bases separated the two germline ends. This CDR3 spans 13 amino acids. This CDR3 reads CASSPNENTEAFF. DNA of the CDR3: TGTGCCAGCTCACCTAATGAGAACACTGAAGCTTTCTTT.

This chain connects TRBV5-5 to TRBJ1-3; the match to TRBD1 covers 9 bases. This CDR3 has 15 amino acids. V dropped 2 bases and J dropped 4; count of bases not matched to a gene: 4. Germline CDR1 reads SGHKS; CDR2 reads YYEKEE (reference sequence). CDR3 DNA sequence: TGTGCCAGCAGCTTAACCGGGACAGGGGGAAACACCATATATTTT. Its translation is CASSLTGTGGNTIYF.

The chain couples TRBV4-2 to TRBJ2-2; 9 nucleotides line up with TRBD1. The CDR3 contains 15 residues. V shed 2 bases and J 5 bases; nucleotides not matched to a gene: 3. Per germline, CDR1 LGHNA and CDR2 YNFKEQ. CDR3 in amino acids: CASSQPDRGTGELFF. The CDR3 DNA sequence: TGTGCCAGCAGCCAACCTGACAGGGGGACCGGGGAGCTGTTTTTT.

This clone has a single count. The rearrangement links TRBV5-4 to TRBJ2-6, with TRBD2 identical over 8 bases. V trimming: 5 bases; J trimming: 0 bases; junction bases outside the gene matches: 7. Germline assignment: CDR1 SGHNT and CDR2 YYREEE (reference sequence). The CDR3 sequence is 17 residues long. DNA for the CDR3: TGTGCCAGCAGGGTAGCGGGGAGGATCTCTGGGGCCAACGTCCTGACTTTC. Translation gives CASRVAGRISGANVLTF.

V gene TRBV7-2 combines with J gene TRBJ2-1; the D gene is possibly TRBD2 (6 bases). Deletions cut 1 base from V and 7 bases from J, with 14 bases between. The germline V gene has CDR1 SGHTA and CDR2 FQGNSA. The CDR3 is 15 residues long. CDR3 sequence (DNA): TGTGCCAGCAGCTTAGGCGGGATACCAGAGAATGAGCAGTTCTTC. It specifies CASSLGGIPENEQFF.

In the case of this clone: This sample includes further DNA sequences coding for the same CDR3. The chain employs TRBV9 and TRBJ2-1; the D is unclear. The germline gives CDR1 SGDLS, CDR2 YYNGEE. V was clipped by 0 bases and J by 0 bases, with 10 bases between them. The CDR3 spans 16 residues. The CDR3 reads CASSVGQASSYNEQFF. The CDR3 region has the DNA TGTGCCAGCAGCGTAGGTCAGGCAAGCTCCTACAATGAGCAGTTCTTC.

V is TRBV27 and J is TRBJ2-1; 9 bases are shared with TRBD2. The CDR3 runs 15 residues. Trimming removed 2 bases from V and 10 bases from J; junction bases left unmatched: 9. In germline, CDR1 is MNHEY, CDR2 SMNVEV (reference sequence). The CDR3 spells CASSLNFGLAGEQFF. As DNA, the CDR3 is TGTGCCAGCAGTTTAAACTTTGGTCTAGCGGGGGAGCAGTTCTTC.

The chain combines TRBV4-2 with TRBJ2-3; 9 nucleotides match TRBD1. The V segment lost 2 bases and the J segment 7 bases; nucleotides outside the gene matches: 13. The germline CDR1 and CDR2 sequences are LGHNA and YNFKEQ. The length of the CDR3 is 17 residues. The CDR3 region is CASSQTNTGGRMNTQYF. The CDR3 region has the DNA TGTGCCAGCAGCCAAACCAACACAGGGGGCAGGATGAATACGCAGTATTTT.

Details on this clone: Different DNA sequences within this sample yield the same CDR3. The gene calls are TRBV29-1 and TRBJ1-1, with unresolved D. This CDR3 is 12 amino acids long. CDR1 is SQVTM and CDR2 is ANQGSEA in the germline V gene. V lost 4 bases, J lost 0 bases, and 6 bases lay in between. CDR3: CSVGTVNTEAFF. The CDR3 coding sequence is TGCAGCGTTGGGACGGTGAACACTGAAGCTTTCTTT. The variable domain in full, completed from reference TRBV29-1 and TRBJ1-1, reads SAVISQKPSRDICQRGTSLTIQCQVDSQVTMMFWYRQQPGQSLTLIATANQGSEATYESGFVIDKFPISRPNLTFSTLTVSNMSPEDSSIYLCSVGTVNTEAFFGQGTRLTVV.

V usage is TRBV6-6 and J usage is TRBJ1-2; 7 bases align to TRBD1. This CDR3 region has 14 residues. Germline trimming cut 3 bases from V and 4 bases from J; bases unmatched to any gene: 5. Germline lookup yields CDR1 MNHNY and CDR2 SVGAGI (reference sequence). The chain's CDR3 is CASSYPGQSYGYTF. DNA for the CDR3: TGTGCCAGCAGTTATCCGGGACAGAGCTATGGCTACACCTTC.

CDR3 residues: CATGGYTLNYGYTF. CDR3 DNA sequence: TGTGCCACCGGGGGGTATACGCTTAACTATGGCTACACCTTC. The chain carries TRBV7-9 and TRBJ1-2; a possible D gene is TRBD1 (5 bases). Trimming took off 10 bases at V and 1 base at J, with 16 bases between the two ends. CDR1 is SEHNR and CDR2 is FQNEAQ in the germline V gene (reference sequence). The CDR3 totals 14 residues.